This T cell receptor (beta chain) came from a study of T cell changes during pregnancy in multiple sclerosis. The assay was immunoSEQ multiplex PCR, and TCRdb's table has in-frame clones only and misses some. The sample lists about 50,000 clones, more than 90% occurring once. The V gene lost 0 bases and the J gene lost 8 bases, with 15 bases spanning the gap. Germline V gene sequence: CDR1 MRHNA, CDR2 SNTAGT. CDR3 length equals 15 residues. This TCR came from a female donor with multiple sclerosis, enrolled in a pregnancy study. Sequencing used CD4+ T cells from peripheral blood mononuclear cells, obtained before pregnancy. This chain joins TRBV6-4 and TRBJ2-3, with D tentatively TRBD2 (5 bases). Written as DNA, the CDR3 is TGTGCCAGCAGTGACTCGATTACTGGGAGAGGTACGCAGTATTTT. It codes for CASSDSITGRGTQYF.